This T cell receptor beta chain comes out of a study of blood T cell repertoires in COVID-19. Study information: Researchers got acute and convalescent COVID-19 samples from the United States, Italy and Spain. PBMCs, B-cell-depleted T cells, or T cells provided the cDNA or gDNA that made up the material.

In germline, CDR1 is MNHEY, CDR2 SMNVEV (reference sequence). CDR3 size: 15 residues. V shed 5 bases and J shed 0 bases, with 14 bases lying between them. Produced via immunoSEQ multiplex PCR; TCRdb's table is partial and in-frame only. In the table there are under 200,000 clones, about 80% of which are singletons. This clone has a single count. This TCR came from a human donor in a cohort sampled during active COVID-19. The chain recombines TRBV27 with TRBJ2-7, with a weak D call TRBD2 (5 bases). What was sequenced was peripheral blood. The CDR3 bases are TGTGCCAGCAGTAGCCTGGACTCTTACTCCTACGAGCAGTACTTC. This translates into CASSSLDSYSYEQYF.